This record concerns one TCR beta chain sequence. This sample was taken from a study of blood T cell repertoires in COVID-19. About the research overall: The United States, Italy and Spain were the sources of the acute and convalescent COVID-19 samples. PBMCs, B-cell-depleted T cells, or T cells provided the cDNA or gDNA that made up the material.

Per the original methods: Reference gene primer amplification in the assay estimated nucleated cell counts. Only in-frame clones appear in the TCRdb table, and some are missing; sequencing was by immunoSEQ multiplex PCR. From that table come the V and J calls and clone size; the DNA was used to work out D and trimming. Of fewer than 300,000 clones listed, more than 65% are singletons. With 0 bases removed from V and 4 bases from J, the gap between germline ends came to 10 bases. The CDR3 contains 15 residues. Germline V gene sequence: CDR1 MNHEY, CDR2 SMNVEV (reference sequence). What was sequenced was peripheral blood. The receptor's source is a young woman with acute or convalescent COVID-19. The rearrangement joins TRBV27 to TRBJ1-5; maybe TRBD1 (6 bases). The CDR3 here is CASSLSTGPNQPQHF. The CDR3 DNA reads as TGTGCCAGCAGTTTATCCACAGGGCCTAATCAGCCCCAGCATTTT.